This is a list of T cell receptor beta chains from one sample in a study of metastatic and nonmetastatic thyroid tumors. TCRdb used MiXCR to call clones anew from the PCR reads. The table records over 10,000 clones, under 30% of them present only once. Source material: tumor tissue. The receptors were sampled from a female donor with papillary thyroid cancer or a benign thyroid nodule (not recorded which). Some clones in this sample may be carry-over from other donors' samples. CDR3s include the opening cysteine and the closing phenylalanine or tryptophan. D genes are given only for firm matches. Where a row states a size, it is once, few, many or the class of an expanded clone; other rows omit it.

>TRBJ2-7|NA|TRBD2|TRBV5-1
TGCGCCAGCAGCTCTCTAGCGGGCGAGGGCGAGCAGTACTTC
CASSSLAGEGEQYF
>TRBJ1-6|NA|NA|TRBV30
TGTGCCTGGAGTGGGCAAAATAATTCACCCCTCCACTTT
CAWSGQNNSPLHF
>TRBJ2-5|many|TRBD2|TRBV13
TGTGCCAGCTCCCCACGATTTGGGGGTCTAGCGGGAGGGACCCAGTACTTC
CASSPRFGGLAGGTQYF
>TRBJ2-6|many|TRBD1|TRBV19
TGTGCCAGTTCGGACAGGGGTGTCTCTGGGGCCAACGTCCTGACTTTC
CASSDRGVSGANVLTF
>TRBJ1-2|NA|NA|TRBV11-2
TGTGCCAGCAGCTTAAACGCGAGGGACTACACCTTC
CASSLNARDYTF
>TRBJ2-2|NA|NA|TRBV5-1
TGCCCCAGCAGCCCGCTTGGGAACACCGGGGAGCTGTTTTTT
CPSSPLGNTGELFF
>TRBJ1-3|medium-sized|TRBD1|TRBV9
TGTGCCAGCAGCGTAGGCCCGGGACAGGGAAGAGGGGCTGGAAACACCATATATTTT
CASSVGPGQGRGAGNTIYF
>TRBJ1-2|NA|NA|TRBV7-9
TGTGCCAGCAGCTTAGAGCTGACGGCCCAAGACACCTTC
CASSLELTAQDTF
>TRBJ2-7|NA|NA|TRBV15
TGTACCACCAGCAGAGCCCTCAAGGCCAGAGACTACGAGCAGTACTTC
CTTSRALKARDYEQYF
>TRBJ2-5|many|TRBD2|TRBV6-6
TGTGCCAGCAGTTATTCCGGACTAGCGGGAGCGTACGAGACCCAGTACTTC
CASSYSGLAGAYETQYF
>TRBJ2-1|NA|TRBD1|TRBV7-8
TGTGCCAGCAGCTCAACAGGGGGAGGAAATGAGCAGTTCTTC
CASSSTGGGNEQFF
>TRBJ1-3|NA|NA|TRBV5-1
TGCGCCAGCAGCCCAGCCGTTGGAAACACCATATATTTT
CASSPAVGNTIYF
>TRBJ1-2|NA|NA|TRBV7-9
TGTGCCAGCAGCTTGTCCCAGGCAAACTATGGCTACACCTTC
CASSLSQANYGYTF
>TRBJ1-4|NA|TRBD1|TRBV27
TGTGCCAGCAGTTCCCACTACAGGGGTCCAACTAATGAAAAACTGTTTTTT
CASSSHYRGPTNEKLFF
>TRBJ2-1|many|NA|TRBV7-3
TGTGCCAGCAGCTCCTCCGACCTAAAGGGTTATGAGCGGTTCTTC
CASSSSDLKGYERFF
>TRBJ1-1|few|TRBD1|TRBV28
TGTGCCAGCCGGACCGTGGGGACAGGGAACGAGCGCGCTGAAGCTTTCTTT
CASRTVGTGNERAEAFF
>TRBJ2-1|once|TRBD2|TRBV13
TGTGCCAGCAGCTTAAGAGCGGGAGGGTCCTACAATGAGCAGTTCTTC
CASSLRAGGSYNEQFF
>TRBJ2-7|many|TRBD2|TRBV2
TGTGCCAGCATTATCGAGCGGGGTCACTCCTACGAGCAGTACTTC
CASIIERGHSYEQYF
>TRBJ1-1|many|NA|TRBV10-3
TGTGCCATCAGTGGAGGGGGGAACACTGAAGCTTTCTTT
CAISGGGNTEAFF
>TRBJ2-7|NA|NA|TRBV6-1
TGTGCCAGCAGTCCTCGGACTACCTACGAGCAGTACTTC
CASSPRTTYEQYF
>TRBJ1-1|many|NA|TRBV12-5
TGTGCTAGTGGGACCTCTGGGAACACTGAGGCTTTCTTT
CASGTSGNTEAFF
>TRBJ1-5|many|NA|TRBV7-8
TGTGCCAGCAGCTTTAGGGGTCGGGGGTATCAGCCCCAGCATTTT
CASSFRGRGYQPQHF